This T cell receptor (beta chain) was identified during a study of blood T cell repertoires in COVID-19 (dated by TCRdb to the early 2020s). Study-wide context: Samples covering the acute and convalescent phases of COVID-19 were provided by collaborators in the United States, Italy and Spain. The prospective study material was composed of cDNA or gDNA derived from T cells, B-cell-depleted T cells, or PBMCs. The dataset comprised deeply sampled blood TCRbeta repertoires from subjects exposed to, actively infected with, or recovered from COVID-19. The repertoires were made available in a free public database intended to serve as a resource for research on the immune response to SARS-CoV-2. The samples were drawn from the first 160 participants of the ongoing ImmuneRACE study and from 1,254 subjects provided by 6 global collaborators. Nearly every sample came with metadata listing a de-identified subject ID, COVID-19 status, age in years and sex. HLA class I and class II types, where available, came from metadata supplied by the sample provider rather than from assay-based typing.

What the work shows at the level of the full study, not this receptor alone: The quantity of clinical and demographic metadata differed by source and by participant and was supplied without curation.

Comments on this clone: No antigen is known for it. No base quality information exists; no much larger clone differs at one position.

The immunoSEQ Assay, a bias-controlled multiplex PCR, was used to amplify TCRbeta CDR3 regions from genomic DNA. The paper's processing steps were these. The number of nucleated cells in each sample was estimated by amplification of reference gene primers within the assay. To quantify the absolute abundance of each unique TCRbeta CDR3 rearrangement, sequence reads were collapsed and filtered. Productive Simpson clonality was computed per sample as the square root of Simpson's diversity index over productive rearrangements. As stored in TCRdb, this immuneACCESS dataset retains in-frame rearrangements with V and J assigned. A fraction of the clones does not appear; measured against another copy, unresolved V genes explain less than half of the discrepancy, and the remainder lacks a known reason. D and trimming come from the DNA, and the V and J calls and clone size come from that table. Present in this sample are roughly 300,000 clones, roughly 80% of which were seen just once. The leading ten clones occupy 8% to 9.5% of the sample.

A second Seattle source provided samples from volunteer blood donors who had recovered from COVID-19. Whole blood was collected in K2EDTA tubes by collaborating institutions according to the institutions' own protocols. Collaborator samples were shipped for TCRbeta analysis as frozen whole blood, isolated PBMCs, or DNA extracted from either sample type. V ends up 2 bases short and J 8 bases short, with an unmatched junction base count of 7. The germline V gene supplies CDR1 MDHEN and CDR2 SYDVKM. Inclusive of the bounding cysteine and phenylalanine, the CDR3 is 15 residues long. CDR3 DNA only is kept here, 45 bases in frame from base 1.

This clonotype was obtained from a woman between 50 and 59 years old who had recovered from COVID-19. Recombination joined TRBV28 with TRBJ1-4; the junction holds 8 bases that match TRBD1. The sequencing sample was made of peripheral blood. The nucleotides read TGTGCCAGCAGTTTAAGGACAGGGAGAAGCGAAAAACTGTTTTTT. This encodes CASSLRTGRSEKLFF.